In this sample, the clone carrying this TCR beta chain turned up a few times. Different DNA sequences within this sample yield the same CDR3. The age range of participants was about 18 to 90 years, with residence in around 22 US areas. The protocol was immunoSEQ multiplex PCR, while the TCRdb copy is restricted to in-frame clones and leaves out a portion. The sample has roughly 380,000 clones, approximately 89% seen once. Germline lookup yields CDR1 SGHRS and CDR2 YFSETQ. The V end lost 1 base, the J end lost 3 bases, and 7 bases lay between the germline ends. The CDR3 runs to 13 residues. This record comes from a study of blood T cell repertoires in COVID-19.

The specimen sequenced was PBMCs or T cells enriched from blood (not recorded which). The chain is built from TRBV5-1 and TRBJ1-2; no definite D call. The receptor was derived from a man aged 25 to 40 who had recovered from COVID-19. The CDR3 loop reads CASSLSGDYGYTF. CDR3 coding DNA: TGCGCCAGCAGCTTGTCGGGAGACTATGGCTACACCTTC.